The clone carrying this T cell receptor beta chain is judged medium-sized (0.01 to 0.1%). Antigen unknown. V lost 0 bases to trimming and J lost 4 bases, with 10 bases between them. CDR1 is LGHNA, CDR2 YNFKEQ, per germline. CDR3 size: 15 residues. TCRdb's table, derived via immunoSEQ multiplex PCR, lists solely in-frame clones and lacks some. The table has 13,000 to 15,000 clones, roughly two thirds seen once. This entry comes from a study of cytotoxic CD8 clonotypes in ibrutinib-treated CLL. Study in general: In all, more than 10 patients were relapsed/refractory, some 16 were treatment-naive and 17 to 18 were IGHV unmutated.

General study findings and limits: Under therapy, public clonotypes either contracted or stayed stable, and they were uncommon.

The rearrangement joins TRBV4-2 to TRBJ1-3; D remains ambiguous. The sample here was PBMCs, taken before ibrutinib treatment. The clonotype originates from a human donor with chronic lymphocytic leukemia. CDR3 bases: TGTGCCAGCAGCCAAGAAGGAAAACTGGGAAACACCATATATTTT. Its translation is CASSQEGKLGNTIYF.